One and the same sample provided the 17 T cell receptor beta chains below, sequenced in a study of Ad26.COV2.S vaccination and SARS-CoV-2 variants. Profiling relied on immunoSEQ multiplex PCR, and the TCRdb table lists in-frame clones only, not all of them. The profile shows about 500,000 clones, roughly nine tenths of them singletons. Treatment specified: roughly 18 received Ad26.COV2.S at low or high dose, single or two shots; 5 received placebo; per-sample allocation not given. Day 63 after the first vaccine or placebo injection was the time point for sampling. Sequenced here: peripheral blood, sampled in a trial of Ad26.COV2.S vaccine versus placebo. These receptors were collected from a person between 18 and 65 years old who received the Ad26.COV2.S COVID-19 vaccine or a placebo.

This rearrangement joins TRBV5-1 to TRBJ1-2; 7 bases align to TRBD1. The germline V gene encodes CDR1 SGHRS and CDR2 YFSETQ. V lost 2 bases, J lost 2 bases, and 9 bases stayed unmatched. The CDR3 is 16 residues long. DNA for the CDR3: TGCGCCAGCAGCTTCCCTCACGTGGACAGGAACTATGGCTACACCTTC. Protein product: CASSFPHVDRNYGYTF.

V usage is TRBV10-2 and J usage is TRBJ2-7; 7 bases line up with TRBD1. The V and J ends lost 8 bases and 4 bases, in that order; junction bases with no gene match: 11. Germline V gene lookup returns CDR1 WSHSY and CDR2 SAAADI. The CDR3 runs to 14 residues. The CDR3 loop reads CASRDSGSRYEQYF. CDR3 nucleotides: TGCGCCAGCCGGGACAGTGGGTCGCGTTACGAGCAGTACTTC.

This clone was seen only a few times. The genes are TRBV5-1 and TRBJ2-1; 9 bases are shared with TRBD1. In germline, CDR1 is SGHRS, CDR2 YFSETQ. The CDR3 totals 15 residues. Losses at the gene ends were 0 bases for V and 9 bases for J; bases not matched to a gene: 7. CDR3 sequence reads: CASSLAGTGYTEQFF. CDR3 DNA: TGCGCCAGCAGCTTGGCCGGGACAGGGTATACTGAGCAGTTCTTC.

CDR3 loop: CASSAPNRGRENEKLFF. CDR3 nucleotide sequence: TGTGCCAGCAGTGCCCCCAATCGGGGACGGGAGAATGAAAAACTGTTTTTT. The V gene is TRBV28, the J gene TRBJ1-4, with D possibly being TRBD1 (5 bases). The CDR3 covers 17 residues. Germline assignment: CDR1 MDHEN and CDR2 SYDVKM. V lost 5 bases and J 5 bases, leaving 21 bases between the germline ends.

Turning to this clone: Different DNA sequences within this sample yield the same CDR3. The genes are TRBV7-9 and TRBJ1-2; D is ambiguous. The CDR3 covers 11 residues. The V gene lost 5 bases and the J gene lost 3 bases, with 4 bases spanning the gap. Per germline, CDR1 SEHNR and CDR2 FQNEAQ (reference sequence). CDR3 nucleotides: TGTGCCAGCAGCCTCGACTATGGCTACACCTTC. Protein sequence: CASSLDYGYTF.

This clone appeared a single time. The chain carries TRBV9 and TRBJ2-3; possibly TRBD1 for D (5 bases). Germline CDR1 SGDLS, CDR2 YYNGEE. Trimming removed 0 bases at V and 4 bases at J, with 21 bases between. The CDR3 is 18 amino acids. CDR3 in amino acids: CASSVETPRTTIPDTQYF. The CDR3 DNA sequence: TGTGCCAGCAGCGTAGAAACCCCTCGGACAACCATTCCAGATACGCAGTATTTT. Full variable domain (outside the CDR3, taken from reference TRBV9 and TRBJ2-3): DSGVTQTPKHLITATGQRVTLRCSPRSGDLSVYWYQQSLDQGLQFLIQYYNGEERAKGNILERFSAQQFPDLHSELNLSSLELGDSALYFCASSVETPRTTIPDTQYFGPGTRLTVL.

This rearrangement joins TRBV11-3 to TRBJ2-7; D remains unclear. This CDR3 has 15 residues. Germline V gene data show CDR1 as SGHNT and CDR2 as YENEEA. V lost 1 base, J lost 0 bases, and 10 bases lay in between. The CDR3: CASSLVAKGSYEQYF. In nucleotides, the CDR3 is TGTGCCAGCAGCTTAGTTGCCAAGGGCTCCTACGAGCAGTACTTC.

The V call is TRBV3-1 (or the pseudogene TRBV3-2), the J call TRBJ2-7; 11 bases fit TRBD2. V lost 0 bases, J lost 6 bases, and 7 bases stayed unmatched. Per the germline V gene, CDR1 is LGHDT and CDR2 is YNNKEL (reference sequence). This CDR3 is 16 amino acids long. The CDR3 nucleotides read TGTGCCAGCAGCCAAGAAGCTACTAGCGGGAGCCCCGAGCAGTACTTC. It specifies CASSQEATSGSPEQYF.

V usage is TRBV5-4 and J usage is TRBJ2-7; perhaps TRBD2 as D (6 bases). The CDR3 sequence is 16 residues long. Per the germline V gene, CDR1 is SGHNT and CDR2 is YYREEE (reference sequence). Deletions cut 3 bases from V and 1 base from J, with 17 bases between. DNA for the CDR3: TGTGCCAGCAGCTCCCCTTACGGGGGAGATTCCTACGAGCAGTACTTC. It specifies CASSSPYGGDSYEQYF.

The chain employs TRBV7-9 and TRBJ1-2; the D gene is possibly TRBD1 (6 bases). In germline, CDR1 is SEHNR, CDR2 FQNEAQ (reference sequence). This CDR3 spans 16 amino acids. V was trimmed by 5 bases and J by 0 bases, leaving 16 bases between them. The CDR3 is CASSLQRTDTNYGYTF. In nucleotides, the CDR3 is TGTGCCAGCAGCCTTCAAAGGACAGATACTAACTATGGCTACACCTTC.

The chain recombines TRBV28 with TRBJ1-2; TRBD1 matches at 8 bases. V was pared by 1 base and J by 3 bases, with 1 base of the junction left unmatched. This CDR3 spans 14 amino acids. CDR1 is MDHEN, CDR2 SYDVKM, per germline. The CDR3: CASSLSRGHYGYTF. The CDR3 DNA reads TGTGCCAGCAGTTTATCCAGGGGGCACTATGGCTACACCTTC.

For the CDR3, the DNA is TGTGCCAGCAGCTTAGGGGGGGGGACCAATTCACCCCTCCACTTT. Translated: CASSLGGGTNSPLHF. The V gene is TRBV7-8, the J gene TRBJ1-6, with D perhaps TRBD1 (5 bases). V was cut by 1 base and J by 7 bases, with 11 bases left in between. Looked up from germline, CDR1 is SGHVS and CDR2 is FQNEAQ. The CDR3 spans 15 residues.

The genes are TRBV19 and TRBJ2-1, with D perhaps matching TRBD1 (5 bases). There are 12 residues in the CDR3. V gave up 3 bases and J gave up 8 bases, with 8 bases separating them. CDR1 LNHDA and CDR2 SQIVND come from the germline V gene (reference sequence). The chain's CDR3 is CASSMQGYEQFF. The CDR3, as DNA: TGTGCCAGTAGTATGCAGGGCTATGAGCAGTTCTTC.

V and J are TRBV28 and TRBJ2-4; 7 nucleotides match TRBD1. Germline V gene data show CDR1 as MDHEN and CDR2 as SYDVKM. The CDR3 extends over 15 amino acids. V lost 6 bases, J lost 3 bases, and 8 bases stayed unmatched. This chain's CDR3 is CASRLFRDSKNIQYF. The CDR3 coding sequence is TGTGCCAGCAGGCTATTCCGGGACAGCAAAAACATTCAGTACTTC.

The table lists this clone with a few counts. V usage is TRBV28 and J usage is TRBJ2-7; the D is unclear. V was pared by 1 base and J by 6 bases, with 7 bases between. The CDR3 contains 12 residues. CDR1 is MDHEN, CDR2 SYDVKM, per germline. CDR3 nucleotide sequence: TGTGCCAGCAGTTTATCTTCCGGCGAGCAGTACTTC. Its protein is CASSLSSGEQYF.

The CDR3 sequence is CASSFGREWYEQYF. DNA of the CDR3: TGTGCCAGCAGCTTCGGGCGGGAGTGGTACGAGCAGTACTTC. The chain combines TRBV5-8 with TRBJ2-7, with TRBD2 identical over 7 bases. The CDR3 totals 14 residues. The J segment lost 4 bases and the V segment lost 2 bases, leaving 6 bases of the junction unmatched. Germline V gives CDR1 SGHTS, CDR2 YDEGEE.

The chain is built from TRBV19 and TRBJ1-1, with a weak D call TRBD1 (5 bases). This CDR3 region has 14 residues. Germline loops: CDR1 LNHDA, CDR2 SQIVND (reference sequence). V gave up 3 bases and J gave up 4 bases, with 12 bases separating them. DNA for the CDR3: TGTGCCAGTAGTATGCAGGGAGGATCCACTGAAGCTTTCTTT. Translation gives CASSMQGGSTEAFF.